The 21 T cell receptor beta chains below all came from one sample that was sequenced in a study of blood T cells in healthy people across ages (dated by TCRdb to the mid-2010s). The library was built by means of 5' RACE. Sequenced on an Illumina HiSeq 2500. A second roughly 6 to 11 cycle PCR used a sample-barcoded 5' primer and a J-beta primer mix. In-frame beta chains were kept once TCRdb had trimmed the public reads at Q25 with fastp and called clones with MiXCR. All rows with the same CDR3 protein become a single entry with the most common DNA and genes. The sample table lists just under 750,000 distinct CDR3 sequences, 20% to 25% of them with a count of one. In total, the top ten clones hold about 22% of the sample. Sequenced material: blood. The receptor source for this set is a man between 65 and 85 years old in good health.

The CDR3 protein is CASSLIASQETQYF. For the CDR3, the DNA is TGTGCCAGCAGCTTAATCGCCAGCCAAGAGACCCAGTACTTC. V and J are TRBV7-8 and TRBJ2-5; D gene uncertain. This CDR3 contains 14 residues. V dropped 2 bases and J dropped 1 base, with 8 bases sitting between them. CDR1 is SGHVS and CDR2 is FQNEAQ in the germline V gene.

This chain connects TRBV12-3 or TRBV12-4 to TRBJ1-2; D is uncertain. The CDR3 is made up of 11 amino acids. Deletions cut 0 bases from V and 7 bases from J, with 3 bases between. The CDR3 protein is CASSLARGYTF. The CDR3 DNA reads TGTGCCAGCAGTTTAGCGCGTGGCTACACCTTC.

This clonotype was recorded a few times. This chain joins TRBV6-6 and TRBJ2-7; D possibly corresponds to TRBD2 (5 bases). The J call may be wrong; the DNA end is better matched by TRBJ2-1. The CDR3 is 13 amino acids. CDR1 is MNHNY and CDR2 is SVGAGI in the germline V gene (reference sequence). Here the CDR3 reads CASSYADLNEQFF. DNA for the CDR3: TGTGCCAGCAGTTACGCGGACTTGAATGAGCAGTTCTTC.

In its sample, this clonotype was seen a few times. The chain employs TRBV20-1 and TRBJ2-6, with unresolved D. Germline CDR1 is DFQATT and CDR2 is SNEGSKA (reference sequence). The CDR3 consists of 14 residues. Trimming shortened V by 3 bases and J by 4 bases, and 10 bases separated the two germline ends. The CDR3 DNA sequence: TGCAGTGCTAGTACGGTGGCCGGGGCCAACGTCCTGACTTTC. Amino acid sequence: CSASTVAGANVLTF.

V usage is TRBV10-3 and J usage is TRBJ2-3; D gene ambiguous. Trimming pared 2 bases from V and 0 bases from J, leaving 18 bases between. CDR1 is ENHRY, CDR2 SYGVKD, per germline. The length of the CDR3 is 18 residues. The CDR3 sequence: CAISEPGQPSGSTDTQYF. CDR3 in DNA: TGTGCCATCAGTGAGCCCGGGCAGCCATCCGGAAGCACAGATACGCAGTATTTT.

The V and J genes are TRBV2 and TRBJ2-1; 13 bases line up with TRBD2. This CDR3 is built from 17 residues. Germline loops: CDR1 SNHLY, CDR2 FYNNEI. V was clipped by 7 bases and J by 7 bases; unmatched bases: 13. CDR3 protein: CASKVGGLAGVENEQFF. CDR3 DNA sequence: TGTGCCAGCAAGGTGGGAGGACTAGCGGGAGTGGAGAATGAGCAGTTCTTC. The entire variable domain, with the rest obtained from reference TRBV2 and TRBJ2-1, is as follows: EPEVTQTPSHQVTQMGQEVILRCVPISNHLYFYWYRQILGQKVEFLVSFYNNEISEKSEIFDDQFSVERPDGSNFTLKIRSTKLEDSAMYFCASKVGGLAGVENEQFFGPGTRLTVL.

The chain employs TRBV5-1 and TRBJ2-5, with D uncertain. The germline gives CDR1 SGHRS, CDR2 YFSETQ. The CDR3 runs 15 residues. With 0 bases removed from V and 5 bases from J, the gap between germline ends came to 14 bases. The CDR3 loop is CASSLGDQSLETQYF. Written as DNA, the CDR3 is TGCGCCAGCAGCTTGGGGGATCAAAGTTTGGAGACCCAGTACTTC.

V and J are TRBV20-1 and TRBJ1-1; 7 bases are a match to TRBD1. The junction had 11 bases not matched to a gene; V was cut back by 0 bases and J by 4 bases. The CDR3 spans 16 residues. Germline V lookup: CDR1 DFQATT, CDR2 SNEGSKA (reference sequence). For the CDR3, the DNA is TGCAGTGCTAGAGAGACAGGGAGGAGTAGGGGCACTGAAGCTTTCTTT. Its translation: CSARETGRSRGTEAFF.

V gene TRBV29-1 combines with J gene TRBJ2-3; D perhaps matches TRBD1 (5 bases). Germline V gene data show CDR1 as SQVTM and CDR2 as ANQGSEA. V lost 4 bases, J lost 1 base, and 9 bases lay in between. This CDR3 has 13 residues. The CDR3 DNA reads as TGCAGCGTTGTGGGCAGGGGCACAGATACGCAGTATTTT. It translates to CSVVGRGTDTQYF.

V usage is TRBV5-1 and J usage is TRBJ2-3, with 12 bases fitting TRBD2. Germline CDR1 is SGHRS and CDR2 is YFSETQ. The CDR3 consists of 16 residues. J gave up 2 bases and V 4 bases, and 5 bases lay outside the gene matches. As DNA, the CDR3 is TGCGCCAGCAGCCCACGACTAGCGGGGGCCACAGATACGCAGTATTTT. This gives the protein CASSPRLAGATDTQYF.

The V call is TRBV12-3 or TRBV12-4, the J call TRBJ1-2; D call uncertain. V was cut by 6 bases and J by 4 bases, with 9 bases left in between. This CDR3 is 12 amino acids long. This chain's CDR3 is CASRGGRYGYTF. As DNA, the CDR3 is TGTGCCAGCAGGGGCGGCCGCTATGGCTACACCTTC.

The V and J genes are TRBV20-1 and TRBJ2-4; 8 bases are shared with TRBD1. The CDR3 runs 15 residues. V was clipped by 2 bases and J by 2 bases; unmatched bases: 5. CDR1 and CDR2 from the germline V gene are DFQATT and SNEGSKA (reference sequence). This CDR3 is CSARKQGVSKNIQYF. In DNA form, the CDR3 reads TGCAGTGCTAGAAAACAGGGGGTTTCCAAAAACATTCAGTACTTC.

The chain couples TRBV6-2 or TRBV6-3 to TRBJ1-1, with TRBD1 matching 8 bases. The junction had 13 bases not matched to a gene; V was cut back by 5 bases and J by 8 bases. CDR1 is MNHEY and CDR2 is SVGEGT in the germline V gene. The CDR3 loop spans 15 amino acids. The CDR3 coding sequence is TGTGCCAGCAGTCTCGGACAGGGAGATTCAGAGGAAGCTTTCTTT. Protein product: CASSLGQGDSEEAFF.

The chain recombines TRBV12-3 or TRBV12-4 with TRBJ2-1, with 8 bases lining up with TRBD2. The trim removed 3 bases at V and 3 bases at J, leaving 4 bases unmatched. The length of the CDR3 is 15 residues. This CDR3 is CASSFRLASYNEQFF. For the CDR3, the DNA is TGTGCCAGCAGTTTTCGACTAGCGAGCTACAATGAGCAGTTCTTC.

CDR3 DNA sequence: TGTGCCAGCAGGGGACAACCGGGACTCTTATCCTACAATGAGCAGTTCTTC. Translated, it gives CASRGQPGLLSYNEQFF. The rearrangement uses TRBV6-6 and TRBJ2-1; the D gene could be TRBD1 or TRBD2 (6 bases each). Germline V gives CDR1 MNHNY, CDR2 SVGAGI (reference sequence). Trimming shortened V by 6 bases and J by 1 base, and 19 bases separated the two germline ends. CDR3 length equals 17 residues.

This clonotype turned up a few times. V and J are TRBV10-3 and TRBJ1-1; weak D call: TRBD1 (6 bases). V was pared by 4 bases and J by 1 base, with 19 bases between. Germline V gene sequence: CDR1 ENHRY, CDR2 SYGVKD. The CDR3 has 17 residues. CDR3 coding DNA: TGTGCCATCAGTGTTGCCCGGGGGCGCGGTGGGAACACTGAAGCTTTCTTT. This sequence encodes CAISVARGRGGNTEAFF.

This clonotype has more than one count but fewer than ten. The germline gene is not matched at one end of the junction; a read error may be the cause. The J gene is TRBJ1-1, the V gene TRBV10-3, with D perhaps TRBD1 (5 bases). The germline CDR1 and CDR2 sequences are ENHRY and SYGVKD. The CDR3 is 14 residues long. The CDR3 nucleotides are TGTGCCATCAGGGAAAAACAGGTGAACGCTGAAGCTTTCTTT. Residues: CAIREKQVNAEAFF.

The genes are TRBV3-1 and TRBJ2-5; perhaps TRBD2 as D (6 bases). The J call is uncertain, as TRBJ2-1 better fits the DNA end. Per the germline V gene, CDR1 is LGHDT and CDR2 is YNNKEL (reference sequence). This CDR3 has 14 residues. This CDR3 is CASSQDRAEGAQFF. The CDR3 DNA is TGTGCCAGCAGCCAAGATCGGGCGGAGGGCGCCCAGTTCTTC.

J is TRBJ2-5 and V is TRBV4-1; either TRBD1 or TRBD2 may supply D (5 bases each). Per the germline V gene, CDR1 is MGHRA and CDR2 is YSYEKL. The CDR3 has 16 amino acids. The germline V and J ends were trimmed by 0 bases and 5 bases, with 16 bases remaining between them. CDR3 in amino acids: CASSQDRGRGVETQYF. The CDR3 bases are TGCGCCAGCAGCCAAGATCGGGGACGGGGAGTGGAGACCCAGTACTTC.

The chain uses TRBV20-1 and TRBJ2-1; unclear D gene. Germline CDR1 is DFQATT and CDR2 is SNEGSKA (reference sequence). This CDR3 region has 14 residues. Deletions cut 5 bases from V and 4 bases from J, with 15 bases between. CDR3 loop: CSAPFDLQYNEQFF. In DNA form, the CDR3 reads TGCAGTGCTCCTTTCGACTTACAGTACAATGAGCAGTTCTTC.

The V gene is TRBV12-3 or TRBV12-4, the J gene TRBJ1-1; 7 bases agree with TRBD1. V shed 5 bases and J 4 bases; nucleotides not matched to a gene: 7. The CDR3 covers 14 residues. The CDR3 spells CASSTTGEVTEAFF. The CDR3 bases are TGTGCCAGCAGTACTACAGGGGAGGTCACTGAAGCTTTCTTT.